Presented here are 23 T cell receptor beta chains from one specimen sequenced in a study of Ad26.COV2.S vaccination and SARS-CoV-2 variants (dated by TCRdb to the early 2020s). Receptors were amplified or captured by the immunoSEQ multiplex PCR assay. TCRdb's version of the immuneACCESS table is confined to in-frame rearrangements and falls short of the full clone set. An unresolved V gene accounts for under half of the shortfall where checked; the remainder is of unknown origin. Counted in this sample were some 520,000 clones; roughly nine tenths of them appeared once. The top ten constitute more than 10% of the sample. The intended sense of this specimen's treatment or condition label: roughly 18 received Ad26.COV2.S at low or high dose, single or two shots; a few received placebo; per-sample allocation not given. For vaccine and placebo recipients, repertoires were sequenced using samples collected on day 63 after the first injection.

The specimen comprised peripheral blood, sampled in a trial of Ad26.COV2.S vaccine versus placebo. These receptors were collected from a person aged 18-60 years who received the Ad26.COV2.S COVID-19 vaccine or a placebo.

The chain carries TRBV19 and TRBJ2-6, with D unresolved. Germline loops: CDR1 LNHDA, CDR2 SQIVND (reference sequence). The germline V and J ends were trimmed by 0 bases and 3 bases, with 15 bases remaining between them. This CDR3 is built from 18 residues. CDR3 coding DNA: TGTGCCAGTAGTATAGACTTCCTTGGGGAATTTGGGGCCAACGTCCTGACTTTC. Encoded protein: CASSIDFLGEFGANVLTF. Looking up the rest from reference TRBV19 and TRBJ2-6 gives the full variable domain: DGGITQSPKYLFRKEGQNVTLSCEQNLNHDAMYWYRQDPGQGLRLIYYSQIVNDFQKGDIAEGYSVSREKKESFPLTVTSAQKNPTAFYLCASSIDFLGEFGANVLTFGAGSRLTVL.

The J gene is TRBJ2-1, the V gene TRBV5-5, with D unclear. CDR3 length equals 15 residues. The germline CDR1 and CDR2 sequences are SGHKS and YYEKEE (reference sequence). The V end was cut by 0 bases, the J end by 0 bases, with 7 bases between. The CDR3 DNA is TGTGCCAGCAGCTTGGATGGGGTCTCCTACAATGAGCAGTTCTTC. It specifies CASSLDGVSYNEQFF.

CDR3 sequence (DNA): TGTGCCTCGGGACCGTCCCAGCATTTT. Amino acid sequence: CASGPSQHF. The V and J genes are TRBV19 and TRBJ1-5; a possible D gene is TRBD1 (5 bases). There are 9 residues in the CDR3. V lost 11 bases and J 11 bases, leaving 10 bases between the germline ends. From germline, CDR1 is LNHDA and CDR2 SQIVND (reference sequence).

Notes on this clone: The same CDR3 is also encoded by other DNA sequences in this sample. The chain couples TRBV28 to TRBJ1-5; D is possibly TRBD1 (5 bases). This CDR3 has 13 residues. Germline V lookup: CDR1 MDHEN, CDR2 SYDVKM. Between the trimmed V and J ends, which lost 3 bases and 5 bases, there was a span of 8 bases. The CDR3 DNA reads as TGTGCCAGCAGTTTGGCGGGGGATCAGCCCCAGCATTTT. Amino acid sequence: CASSLAGDQPQHF.

The chain uses TRBV5-1 and TRBJ1-1; no clear D. CDR1 SGHRS and CDR2 YFSETQ come from the germline V gene. The V end was cut by 0 bases, the J end by 5 bases, with 11 bases between. This CDR3 comprises 14 residues. Here the CDR3 reads CASSLVMAGTEAFF. In nucleotides, the CDR3 is TGCGCCAGCAGCTTGGTAATGGCGGGGACTGAAGCTTTCTTT. The entire variable domain, with the rest obtained from reference TRBV5-1 and TRBJ1-1, is as follows: KAGVTQTPRYLIKTRGQQVTLSCSPISGHRSVSWYQQTPGQGLQFLFEYFSETQRNKGNFPGRFSGRQFSNSRSEMNVSTLELGDSALYLCASSLVMAGTEAFFGQGTRLTVV.

This rearrangement joins TRBV7-2 to TRBJ2-1; 10 nucleotides line up with TRBD1. V shed 5 bases, J shed 5 bases, and the junction held 3 bases outside the gene matches. The germline V gene encodes CDR1 SGHTA and CDR2 FQGNSA. This CDR3 contains 14 residues. The CDR3 here is CASSRGQGNNEQFF. In nucleotides, the CDR3 is TGTGCCAGCAGCCGGGGACAGGGGAACAATGAGCAGTTCTTC.

The chain joins TRBV19 to TRBJ2-3, with D perhaps TRBD1 (6 bases). The CDR3 is 15 amino acids. V was trimmed by 3 bases and J by 2 bases, leaving 12 bases between them. The V gene's germline CDR1 is LNHDA and CDR2 SQIVND (reference sequence). CDR3 sequence (DNA): TGTGCCAGTAGTATTTACAGGGCCCCCACAGATACGCAGTATTTT. It specifies CASSIYRAPTDTQYF.

V and J are TRBV4-3 and TRBJ2-1, with 13 bases lining up with TRBD2. This CDR3 comprises 13 residues. Germline V lookup: CDR1 LGHNA, CDR2 YSLEER. V was clipped by 1 base and J by 12 bases; unmatched bases: 0. CDR3 coding DNA: TGCGCCAGCAGCCAAGGACTAGCGGGAGGGCAGTTCTTC. This translates into CASSQGLAGGQFF.

The chain has TRBV7-9 and TRBJ2-1; TRBD2 agrees at 13 bases. There are 15 residues in the CDR3. The germline gives CDR1 SEHNR, CDR2 FQNEAQ (reference sequence). V gave up 5 bases and J gave up 9 bases; unmatched junction bases: 7. The CDR3, as DNA: TGTGCCAGCAGCCAACTAGCGGGAGGGCCGAGTGAGCAGTTCTTC. This translates into CASSQLAGGPSEQFF.

The rearrangement uses TRBV6-6 and TRBJ2-1; 9 bases are a match to TRBD2. Per the germline V gene, CDR1 is MNHNY and CDR2 is SVGAGI (reference sequence). V lost 5 bases to trimming and J lost 4 bases; unmatched junction nucleotides: 12. CDR3 size: 17 residues. The CDR3 nucleotides read TGTGCCAGCAGTCCACGGGCCGGGAGCGGGAGGTACAATGAGCAGTTCTTC. Its protein is CASSPRAGSGRYNEQFF.

The V and J genes are TRBV6-2 or TRBV6-3 and TRBJ2-1; D perhaps matches TRBD2 (7 bases). Trimming took 5 bases from V and 5 from J, leaving 16 bases between them. The CDR3 has 15 amino acids. In germline, CDR1 is MNHEY, CDR2 SVGEGT. CDR3 sequence: CASSATGRGDNEQFF. CDR3 in DNA: TGTGCCAGCAGTGCAACAGGGAGGGGGGACAATGAGCAGTTCTTC.

The V gene is TRBV27, the J gene TRBJ1-2, with 9 bases aligning to TRBD1. The CDR3 runs 14 residues. The germline CDR1 and CDR2 sequences are MNHEY and SMNVEV (reference sequence). The V segment lost 6 bases and the J segment 4 bases; nucleotides outside the gene matches: 6. This chain's CDR3 is CASRTTGGSYGYTF. The CDR3 region has the DNA TGTGCCAGCAGAACTACAGGGGGCTCCTATGGCTACACCTTC.

The CDR3: CASSTGPYEQYF. The CDR3 DNA follows: TGTGCCAGCAGTACGGGGCCCTACGAGCAGTACTTC. The gene calls are TRBV7-2 and TRBJ2-7; D possibly uses TRBD1 or TRBD2 (5 bases each). In germline, CDR1 is SGHTA, CDR2 FQGNSA. This CDR3 is 12 amino acids long. Trimming removed 6 bases from V and 2 bases from J, with 8 bases in between.

V gene TRBV14 combines with J gene TRBJ1-2; TRBD1 might be the D (5 bases). This CDR3 has 15 amino acids. Germline CDR1 and CDR2: SGHDN and FVKESK. V lost 1 base, J lost 4 bases, and 13 bases lay in between. Written as DNA, the CDR3 is TGTGCCAGCAGCCAAGTGACGCGGGGGACCTATGGCTACACCTTC. Its protein is CASSQVTRGTYGYTF. Combining the CDR3 with reference TRBV14 and TRBJ1-2 gives the whole variable domain EAGVTQFPSHSVIEKGQTVTLRCDPISGHDNLYWYRRVMGKEIKFLLHFVKESKQDESGMPNNRFLAERTGGTYSTLKVQPAELEDSGVYFCASSQVTRGTYGYTFGSGTRLTVV.

The chain has TRBV28 and TRBJ1-3; perhaps TRBD1 as D (5 bases). The germline V gene has CDR1 MDHEN and CDR2 SYDVKM. The CDR3 totals 12 residues. The germline V and J ends were trimmed by 7 bases and 11 bases, with 15 bases remaining between them. The CDR3 DNA is TGTGCCAGCAAGATCCCTGGGGGGGCCATATATTTT. It is translated as CASKIPGGAIYF.

The chain is built from TRBV5-1 and TRBJ1-1, with D perhaps matching TRBD1 (5 bases). Trimming stripped 4 bases from V and 1 base from J, with 14 bases between. This CDR3 comprises 15 residues. Germline V gene lookup returns CDR1 SGHRS and CDR2 YFSETQ. CDR3 DNA sequence: TGCGCCAGCAGCCCAGCCTTGGGGCAGAACACTGAAGCTTTCTTT. This translates into CASSPALGQNTEAFF.

The chain joins TRBV5-1 to TRBJ1-1; TRBD1 matches at 7 bases. The CDR3 is 14 residues long. Germline V gives CDR1 SGHRS, CDR2 YFSETQ. V was clipped by 0 bases and J by 6 bases; unmatched bases: 5. CDR3 DNA sequence: TGCGCCAGCAGCTTGGAACAGGGGATGGCTGAAGCTTTCTTT. Residues: CASSLEQGMAEAFF. Variable domain in full (rest from reference TRBV5-1 and TRBJ1-1): KAGVTQTPRYLIKTRGQQVTLSCSPISGHRSVSWYQQTPGQGLQFLFEYFSETQRNKGNFPGRFSGRQFSNSRSEMNVSTLELGDSALYLCASSLEQGMAEAFFGQGTRLTVV.

This rearrangement joins TRBV6-5 to TRBJ2-7; D is undetermined. Germline V gene sequence: CDR1 MNHEY, CDR2 SVGAGI. The CDR3 is 14 amino acids. The V end was cut by 5 bases, the J end by 3 bases, with 14 bases between. The CDR3 here is CASSQRVGRYEQYF. CDR3 coding DNA: TGTGCCAGCAGTCAAAGGGTGGGTCGCTACGAGCAGTACTTC.

In nucleotides, the CDR3 is TGCGCCAGCAGCCGGGACGGATCCTATGGCTACACCTTC. Encoded protein: CASSRDGSYGYTF. The chain carries TRBV4-3 and TRBJ1-2; D perhaps matches TRBD1 (5 bases). This CDR3 comprises 13 residues. Trimming pared 4 bases from V and 4 bases from J, leaving 10 bases between. CDR1 is LGHNA and CDR2 is YSLEER in the germline V gene.

This chain joins TRBV29-1 and TRBJ2-3, with D hard to call. Trimming stripped 5 bases from V and 2 bases from J, with 17 bases between. The CDR3 consists of 15 residues. Germline CDR1 and CDR2: SQVTM and ANQGSEA. CDR3 nucleotides: TGCAGCGTTTTGGGCCGGACGGGTGCCACAGATACGCAGTATTTT. Its translation is CSVLGRTGATDTQYF.

This rearrangement joins TRBV25-1 to TRBJ1-1; the D gene is possibly TRBD1 (5 bases). V lost 4 bases, J lost 3 bases, and 15 bases lay in between. This CDR3 has 15 amino acids. Germline assignment: CDR1 MGHDK and CDR2 SYGVNS. The CDR3 region is CASSAGDLGDTEAFF. The CDR3 nucleotides read TGTGCCAGCAGTGCGGGGGACCTGGGGGACACTGAAGCTTTCTTT.

The chain couples TRBV28 to TRBJ2-3; 8 bases are a match to TRBD2. After removal of 5 bases from V and 0 bases from J, the junction contained 4 bases not matched to a gene. This CDR3 is 15 amino acids long. Per the germline V gene, CDR1 is MDHEN and CDR2 is SYDVKM. The chain's CDR3 is CASSRRGGSTDTQYF. CDR3 DNA sequence: TGTGCCAGCAGTCGCCGGGGGGGGAGCACAGATACGCAGTATTTT.

This clone occurred a few times. The V gene is TRBV7-9, the J gene TRBJ2-7; TRBD2 matches 9 bases. The ends lost 2 bases at V and 3 bases at J; junction bases unmatched: 5. Germline assignment: CDR1 SEHNR and CDR2 FQNEAQ (reference sequence). CDR3 size: 15 residues. The chain's CDR3 is CASSLRAGGLYEQYF. Here the CDR3 DNA reads TGTGCCAGCAGCTTACGGGCGGGAGGGCTCTACGAGCAGTACTTC.